These 15 T cell receptor beta chains came from one sample sequenced in a study of cytomegalovirus exposure and HLA in healthy donors. The PCR employed 60 Vbeta primers together with 13 Jbeta primers. Assay: immunoSEQ multiplex PCR; the TCRdb copy retains only in-frame clones and omits some. The sample records about 160,000 clones, approximately 80% being singletons. The sample comprised PBMCs. These TCRs come from a woman between 18 and 29 years old in good health and CMV-seronegative.

V gene TRBV19 combines with J gene TRBJ2-5; a possible D gene is TRBD1 (6 bases). CDR3 length equals 14 residues. Trimming removed 3 bases at V and 2 bases at J, with 10 bases between. In germline, CDR1 is LNHDA, CDR2 SQIVND (reference sequence). CDR3 bases: TGTGCCAGTAGTATGAGGGACATACAAGAGACCCAGTACTTC. It specifies CASSMRDIQETQYF.

The V gene is TRBV9, the J gene TRBJ2-2; D ambiguous. This CDR3 comprises 14 residues. Trimming removed 1 base from V and 5 bases from J, with 9 bases in between. Germline CDR1 SGDLS, CDR2 YYNGEE. In DNA form, the CDR3 reads TGTGCCAGCAGCGTATTAGCCGGGACCGGGGAGCTGTTTTTT. It is translated as CASSVLAGTGELFF.

The rearrangement joins TRBV29-1 to TRBJ2-5; D is unclear. This CDR3 region has 12 residues. Germline V CDR1 and CDR2: SQVTM, ANQGSEA. The V and J ends lost 7 bases and 3 bases respectively, with 12 bases between them. The CDR3 protein is CSGRRGEETQYF. CDR3 DNA: TGCAGCGGGAGACGAGGAGAAGAGACCCAGTACTTC.

The rearrangement joins TRBV6-1 to TRBJ1-4; 8 bases fit TRBD1. This CDR3 is built from 15 residues. The junction had 8 bases not matched to a gene; V was cut back by 3 bases and J by 8 bases. From germline, CDR1 is MNHNS and CDR2 SASEGT. This CDR3 is CASSESGTGQEKLFF. Written as DNA, the CDR3 is TGTGCCAGCAGTGAGTCCGGGACAGGCCAGGAAAAACTGTTTTTT.

This chain uses TRBV6-6 with TRBJ2-3; perhaps TRBD2 as D (6 bases). Germline-derived CDR1 and CDR2 are MNHNY and SVGAGI (reference sequence). Trimming cost V 2 bases and J 6 bases, with 9 bases left between them. The CDR3 is made up of 13 amino acids. CDR3 sequence reads: CASSYDGSDTQYF. The CDR3 region has the DNA TGTGCCAGCAGTTACGACGGGAGTGATACGCAGTATTTT.

This clone has just a few counts. V usage is TRBV5-1 and J usage is TRBJ2-7; TRBD1 agrees at 8 bases. The CDR3 runs to 15 residues. Germline V lookup: CDR1 SGHRS, CDR2 YFSETQ. V lost 4 bases and J lost 2; bases outside the gene matches: 8. The CDR3 region has the DNA TGCGCCAGCAGCCCACGAACAGGGGGACCCTACGAGCAGTACTTC. As protein: CASSPRTGGPYEQYF.

The CDR3 loop is CASSHSGSSDTQYF. The CDR3 DNA reads TGCGCCAGCAGCCACAGCGGGAGCTCCGATACGCAGTATTTT. The chain recombines TRBV4-1 with TRBJ2-3, with TRBD2 matching over 8 bases. Germline CDR1 MGHRA, CDR2 YSYEKL. This CDR3 comprises 14 residues. With V trimmed by 3 bases and J by 6 bases, 5 bases remained unmatched.

This chain joins TRBV6-1 and TRBJ1-5; possibly TRBD1 for D (5 bases). In germline, CDR1 is MNHNS, CDR2 SASEGT. Trimming removed 3 bases from V and 3 bases from J, with 12 bases in between. This CDR3 is built from 15 residues. The CDR3 region is CASSDGQGPNQPQHF. CDR3 bases: TGTGCCAGCAGTGATGGGCAGGGTCCCAATCAGCCCCAGCATTTT.

Here the CDR3 reads CATSREAGYNEKLFF. The CDR3, as DNA: TGTGCCACCAGCAGAGAAGCGGGATATAATGAAAAACTGTTTTTT. The chain recombines TRBV15 with TRBJ1-4, with D unresolved. This CDR3 comprises 15 residues. Germline CDR1 is LNHNV and CDR2 is YYDKDF (reference sequence). The V end was cut by 0 bases, the J end by 4 bases, with 9 bases between.

This chain connects TRBV5-1 to TRBJ2-2; the D is unclear. The CDR3 contains 14 residues. Germline CDR1 reads SGHRS; CDR2 reads YFSETQ. Trimming took 2 bases from V and 1 from J, leaving 6 bases between them. The CDR3 nucleotides are TGCGCCAGCAGCTTTTGGCAGAACACCGGGGAGCTGTTTTTT. It encodes CASSFWQNTGELFF. Complete variable domain (other parts from reference TRBV5-1 and TRBJ2-2): KAGVTQTPRYLIKTRGQQVTLSCSPISGHRSVSWYQQTPGQGLQFLFEYFSETQRNKGNFPGRFSGRQFSNSRSEMNVSTLELGDSALYLCASSFWQNTGELFFGEGSRLTVL.

With respect to this clone: This same CDR3 is encoded by further DNA sequences in the sample. The V call is TRBV12-5, the J call TRBJ1-4, with TRBD1 matching 8 bases. Germline V CDR1 and CDR2: LGHNT, FRNRAP. CDR3 length: 14 amino acids. The V gene end was trimmed by 6 bases and the J gene end by 8 bases; junction bases not matched to a gene: 8. CDR3: CASGQGAGREKLFF. CDR3 nucleotides: TGTGCTAGTGGCCAGGGGGCGGGAAGGGAAAAACTGTTTTTT.

The CDR3 DNA reads TGTGCCAGCTCACCAATGGGACAGGGAATTTTGGATGAGCAGTTCTTC. Its protein is CASSPMGQGILDEQFF. The gene calls are TRBV18 and TRBJ2-1, with 9 bases lining up with TRBD1. The CDR3 runs to 16 residues. CDR1 is KGHSH and CDR2 is LQKENI in the germline V gene. With V trimmed by 2 bases and J by 8 bases, 10 bases remained unmatched.

CDR3 DNA: TGTGCCTGGGGAGCGAGAAGCAATCAGCCCCAGCATTTT. This encodes CAWGARSNQPQHF. This chain joins TRBV30 and TRBJ1-5, with no clear D. Germline CDR1 GTSNPN, CDR2 SVGIG (reference sequence). The CDR3 is 13 amino acids. V lost 5 bases and J 1 base, leaving 9 bases between the germline ends.

The rearrangement links TRBV4-2 to TRBJ1-1, with 8 bases fitting TRBD1. Germline V lookup: CDR1 LGHNA, CDR2 YNFKEQ. V shed 10 bases, J shed 5 bases, and the junction held 9 bases outside the gene matches. The CDR3 spans 13 residues. The CDR3, as DNA: TGTGCCACCTCGGGACAGGTTACAACTGAAGCTTTCTTT. Translated: CATSGQVTTEAFF.

The chain joins TRBV28 to TRBJ1-2; 7 bases align to TRBD1. The ends lost 5 bases at V and 8 bases at J; junction bases unmatched: 11. The CDR3 length is 14 residues. CDR1 is MDHEN and CDR2 is SYDVKM in the germline V gene. Written as DNA, the CDR3 is TGTGCCAGCAGTCCCGTAGGGGGCGTCTGGGGCTACACCTTC. This gives the protein CASSPVGGVWGYTF.